Below, one TCR beta chain is given with its context. These data belong to a study of cytomegalovirus exposure and HLA in healthy donors. Amplification used 60 Vbeta primers and 13 Jbeta primers. Assay used: immunoSEQ multiplex PCR; TCRdb lists only in-frame clones, some missing. The table has approximately 140,000 clones, around 82% seen once. Sequenced input: PBMCs. The sequence came from a man between 35 and 55 years old in good health and CMV-seropositive.

CDR3 coding DNA: TGCAGCGCCTGGGACAGGGCCGACTATGGCTACACCTTC. Residues: CSAWDRADYGYTF. This sequence joins TRBV29-1 and TRBJ1-2, with TRBD1 matching 9 bases. This CDR3 has 13 amino acids. The trim removed 7 bases at V and 3 bases at J, leaving 6 bases unmatched. CDR1 and CDR2 (germline): SQVTM, ANQGSEA.